The 29 T cell receptor beta chains listed next were all sequenced from one sample in a study of spatial heterogeneity in lung cancer (dated by TCRdb to between 2018 and 2021). Library method: 5' RACE. Sequencing used a NextSeq 500. TCRdb reworked the public reads: Q25 trimming with fastp, MiXCR clone assembly, productive beta chains retained. Each record represents a unique CDR3 protein, reported with the most common genes and DNA among its rows. The sample table lists approximately 9,000 distinct CDR3 sequences, more than 3.5% of them with a count of one. The ten top clones hold under 14% of the sample. Overall study results and their limits: A correlation was observed between the number of expanded intratumoral alpha and beta TCRs and the tumor nonsynonymous mutation count.

Their recognized antigens are unknown. The time point label on this specimen signifies: sample taken at primary tumor resection. This material consisted of lung tumor tissue, taken at surgery. The receptors come from a female donor with early-stage non-small cell lung cancer.

This clonotype was counted ten times or more. The genes are TRBV3-1 and TRBJ2-7; D is unresolved. The V end was cut by 3 bases, the J end by 7 bases, with 22 bases between. Germline loops: CDR1 LGHDT, CDR2 YNNKEL (reference sequence). This CDR3 comprises 16 residues. CDR3 in DNA: TGTGCCAGCAGCCAGGCCTCGATGGGATACATCGGGGAGCAGTACTTC. It translates to CASSQASMGYIGEQYF.

In its sample, this clonotype was seen many times. The chain couples TRBV12-3 or TRBV12-4 to TRBJ2-7, with 13 bases aligning to TRBD2. J gave up 5 bases and V 4 bases, and 5 bases lay outside the gene matches. The CDR3 contains 15 residues. CDR3 sequence (DNA): TGTGCCAGCAGTTCCGGGGGACTAGCGGGGAACGAGCAGTACTTC. Amino acid sequence: CASSSGGLAGNEQYF.

The sample holds many counts of this clonotype. The chain links TRBV20-1 to TRBJ2-7; 7 positions match TRBD2. The CDR3 length is 14 residues. Germline V CDR1 and CDR2: DFQATT, SNEGSKA (reference sequence). Trimming cost V 6 bases and J 3 bases; bases outside gene matches: 11. The CDR3 protein is CSAVASGLYYEQYF. Here the CDR3 DNA reads TGCAGTGCAGTCGCTAGCGGACTTTACTACGAGCAGTACTTC.

Comments on this clonotype: One end of the junction fails to match germline, which may point to a read error. This chain joins TRBV20-1 and TRBJ1-2; unclear D gene. Germline CDR1 is DFQATT and CDR2 is SNEGSKA (reference sequence). This CDR3 has 14 residues. The DNA of the CDR3 is TGCAGTGCCATGGACCGGAAGAGCTATGGAAGCTACAACTTC. Amino acid sequence: CSAMDRKSYGSYNF.

This clonotype was detected ten times or more. In DNA form, the CDR3 reads TGCGCCAGCAGCCAAGACTTTGGTAGCAATCAGCCCCAGCATTTT. The encoded protein is CASSQDFGSNQPQHF. The chain has TRBV4-1 and TRBJ1-5; D is unresolved. The V and J ends lost 0 bases and 0 bases respectively, with 6 bases between them. Germline-derived CDR1 and CDR2 are MGHRA and YSYEKL. CDR3 length: 15 amino acids.

This clonotype was seen repeatedly, ten times or more. The rearrangement links TRBV14 to TRBJ2-2; possible D gene TRBD1, 5 bases. The germline V and J ends were trimmed by 1 base and 4 bases, with 7 bases remaining between them. CDR1 SGHDN and CDR2 FVKESK come from the germline V gene. CDR3 length: 14 residues. The CDR3 region has the DNA TGTGCCAGCAGCCAAGCCAGGGCCACCGGGGAGCTGTTTTTT. Translated: CASSQARATGELFF.

This clonotype was seen repeatedly, ten times or more. The J gene is TRBJ1-4, the V gene TRBV7-9, with 9 bases lining up with TRBD1. With V trimmed by 1 base and J by 7 bases, 1 base remained unmatched. Germline CDR1 and CDR2: SEHNR and FQNEAQ (reference sequence). This CDR3 region has 14 residues. The CDR3 bases are TGTGCCAGCAGCTTAGGGGACAGGGTTGAAAAACTGTTTTTT. It yields the protein CASSLGDRVEKLFF.

This clonotype turned up a few times. The chain uses TRBV3-1 and TRBJ2-1; 10 positions match TRBD2. Trimming cost V 4 bases and J 10 bases; bases outside gene matches: 13. This CDR3 comprises 16 residues. Germline assignment: CDR1 LGHDT and CDR2 YNNKEL (reference sequence). The CDR3 nucleotides are TGTGCCAGCAGCCCCTTTGTGAGCGGGAGGGCCGGGGAGCAGTTCTTC. This codes for CASSPFVSGRAGEQFF.

This clonotype has a count of ten or more. With a much larger clone just one base away, this may be a read error. V and J are TRBV4-2 and TRBJ2-1; D perhaps matches TRBD2 (5 bases). The CDR3 loop spans 16 amino acids. Germline-derived CDR1 and CDR2 are LGHNA and YNFKEQ. Trimming pared 0 bases from V and 0 bases from J, leaving 9 bases between. CDR3 region: CASSQEVGSSYNEQFF. The CDR3 region has the DNA TGTGCCAGCAGCCAAGAAGTGGGGAGCTCCTACAATGAGCAGTTCTTC.

This clonotype was observed many times. A much more abundant neighbour one base away suggests this may be a read error. The chain carries TRBV28 and TRBJ1-2; 12 positions agree with TRBD1. This CDR3 contains 15 residues. Looked up from germline, CDR1 is MDHEN and CDR2 is SYDVKM. The CDR3 protein is CASSLLGQGANGYNF. The CDR3 bases are TGTGCCAGCAGTTTATTGGGACAGGGGGCAAATGGCTACAACTTC.

This clonotype is categorized as medium-sized. V is TRBV12-3 or TRBV12-4 and J is TRBJ2-1; D tentatively fits TRBD1 or TRBD2 (6 bases each). V was cut by 7 bases and J by 7 bases, with 14 bases left in between. This CDR3 has 13 amino acids. The CDR3 protein is CASIPGGGNEQFF. The CDR3, as DNA: TGTGCCAGCATTCCCGGGGGCGGGAATGAGCAGTTCTTC.

There are many counts of this clonotype. The chain uses TRBV7-3 and TRBJ1-4; D remains ambiguous. Germline V gene lookup returns CDR1 SGHTA and CDR2 FQGTGA. The germline V and J ends were trimmed by 5 bases and 14 bases, with 15 bases remaining between them. This CDR3 region has 12 residues. The CDR3 DNA reads as TGTGCCAGCAGCCCCTTAGAGGTTGAGCTGTTTTTT. It yields the protein CASSPLEVELFF.

This clonotype appeared many times. The chain is built from TRBV28 and TRBJ2-7; D may match TRBD1 or TRBD2 (5 bases each). Deletions cut 10 bases from V and 2 bases from J, with 24 bases between. CDR3 size: 16 residues. The germline V gene encodes CDR1 MDHEN and CDR2 SYDVKM. The CDR3 sequence: CATKTGRASHTYEQYF. CDR3 bases: TGTGCCACGAAAACGGGACGCGCCTCTCACACCTACGAGCAGTACTTC.

This clonotype was recorded at least ten times. V usage is TRBV5-5 and J usage is TRBJ2-7, with 10 bases identical to TRBD1. Looked up from germline, CDR1 is SGHKS and CDR2 is YYEKEE (reference sequence). The trim removed 3 bases at V and 4 bases at J, leaving 4 bases unmatched. The CDR3 length is 14 residues. The CDR3 loop reads CASSSRQGAYEQYF. The CDR3 DNA reads as TGTGCCAGCAGCTCCCGACAGGGGGCTTACGAGCAGTACTTC.

At least ten counts were recorded for this clonotype. The rearrangement links TRBV28 to TRBJ1-4; D not resolved. The V and J ends lost 6 bases and 6 bases respectively, with 17 bases between them. The CDR3 has 15 amino acids. Germline loops: CDR1 MDHEN, CDR2 SYDVKM. The CDR3 sequence is CASSRNLGLDEKLFF. Here the CDR3 DNA reads TGTGCCAGCAGCCGAAATTTGGGGTTGGATGAAAAACTGTTTTTT.

Ten or more counts support this clonotype. CDR3 bases: TGTGCCAGCAGTGAAGTTTACAGGGATCAGCCCCAGCATTTT. Its translation is CASSEVYRDQPQHF. The chain couples TRBV2 to TRBJ1-5, with D possibly being TRBD1 (6 bases). This CDR3 has 14 amino acids. Germline V gene data show CDR1 as SNHLY and CDR2 as FYNNEI. V was shortened by 1 base and J by 5 bases, with 9 bases between the two germline ends.

This clonotype was recorded only once. The junction departs from the called germline gene at one end, perhaps through a read error. The J gene is TRBJ2-5, the V gene TRBV5-1, with no clear D. The CDR3 has 14 amino acids. Germline values: CDR1 SGHRS, CDR2 YFSETQ. CDR3 sequence: CASSLVGGQETQYF. CDR3 nucleotides: TGTGCCAGCAGCTTGGTAGGCGGCCAAGAGACCCAGTACTTC.

By share of the sample, this clonotype is large. The J gene is TRBJ1-5, the V gene TRBV20-1; 10 bases map to TRBD1. V shed 6 bases and J 8 bases; nucleotides not matched to a gene: 13. The CDR3 runs to 15 residues. The germline CDR1 and CDR2 sequences are DFQATT and SNEGSKA (reference sequence). CDR3 protein: CSALTQTGGLEPQHF. The CDR3 bases are TGCAGTGCCTTGACGCAGACAGGGGGCTTGGAGCCCCAGCATTTT.

This clonotype is labeled as medium-sized (0.01 to 0.1%). The rearrangement links TRBV7-9 to TRBJ2-7; D is uncertain. Germline V gene data show CDR1 as SEHNR and CDR2 as FQNEAQ (reference sequence). This CDR3 is built from 14 residues. The germline V and J ends were trimmed by 3 bases and 3 bases, with 12 bases remaining between them. The CDR3, as DNA: TGTGCCAGCAGCTTTTCTGAAAACCACTACGAGCAGTACTTC. Protein product: CASSFSENHYEQYF.

This clonotype has at least ten counts. The chain joins TRBV9 to TRBJ1-3, with 8 bases that match TRBD1. Germline-derived CDR1 and CDR2 are SGDLS and YYNGEE. Trimming removed 2 bases from V and 2 bases from J; junction bases left unmatched: 9. The CDR3 consists of 17 residues. CDR3 sequence (DNA): TGTGCCAGCAGCGTTGGGACAGGCGCGACCGCTGGAAACACCATATATTTT. Its translation: CASSVGTGATAGNTIYF.

This clonotype was recorded at least ten times. The rearrangement joins TRBV30 to TRBJ2-1, with 8 positions matching TRBD2. Germline CDR1 is GTSNPN and CDR2 is SVGIG (reference sequence). The CDR3 spans 16 residues. V lost 2 bases and J lost 6; bases outside the gene matches: 12. This CDR3 is CAWSFSGSGGLNEQFF. The CDR3 nucleotides read TGTGCCTGGAGTTTCTCGGGAAGCGGGGGCCTCAATGAGCAGTTCTTC.

This clonotype was counted between two and nine times. V and J are TRBV28 and TRBJ2-5; possibly TRBD1 for D (5 bases). Germline V gene lookup returns CDR1 MDHEN and CDR2 SYDVKM. The CDR3 loop spans 12 amino acids. V was pared by 2 bases and J by 4 bases, with 5 bases between. The CDR3 nucleotides are TGTGCCAGCAGTTTAGGGGCAGAGACCCAGTACTTC. Protein sequence: CASSLGAETQYF.

This clonotype was found a few times. The genes are TRBV9 and TRBJ2-5, with 7 bases identical to TRBD1. V lost 4 bases to trimming and J lost 5 bases; unmatched junction nucleotides: 11. CDR3 length equals 15 residues. Germline V gene sequence: CDR1 SGDLS, CDR2 YYNGEE. The DNA of the CDR3 is TGTGCCAGCAGCCCCCACCCGGGACAGTTGGAGACCCAGTACTTC. This translates into CASSPHPGQLETQYF.

Details on this clonotype: A much bigger clone sits one base away, suggesting this may be a read error. This chain links TRBV7-9 with TRBJ1-1; D is uncertain. The CDR3 totals 19 residues. CDR1 is SEHNR, CDR2 FQNEAQ, per germline (reference sequence). Deletions cut 8 bases from V and 1 base from J, with 29 bases between. This CDR3 is CASSHPRIGPLFANTEAFF. The CDR3 DNA is TGTGCCAGCTCTCACCCCAGGATTGGCCCTCTATTTGCGAACACTGAAGCTTTCTTT.

This clonotype was found many times. V gene TRBV5-1 combines with J gene TRBJ2-1; 7 positions agree with TRBD1. This CDR3 region has 14 residues. The germline CDR1 and CDR2 sequences are SGHRS and YFSETQ. V dropped 4 bases and J dropped 5; count of bases not matched to a gene: 6. CDR3 amino acids: CASSRDSSDNEQFF. The CDR3 bases are TGCGCCAGCAGCCGGGACAGCTCTGACAATGAGCAGTTCTTC.

In this sample, this clonotype turned up many times. The chain couples TRBV20-1 to TRBJ1-1, with 9 nucleotides matching TRBD1. Germline lookup yields CDR1 DFQATT and CDR2 SNEGSKA (reference sequence). The J segment lost 3 bases and the V segment lost 7 bases, leaving 6 bases of the junction unmatched. This CDR3 is built from 13 residues. The CDR3: CSVPDRGDTEAFF. The CDR3 DNA sequence: TGCAGTGTTCCCGACAGGGGGGACACTGAAGCTTTCTTT.

This clonotype was detected ten times or more. The genes are TRBV6-1 and TRBJ2-7; 7 positions agree with TRBD2. The CDR3 has 14 amino acids. Germline CDR1 is MNHNS and CDR2 is SASEGT. Unmatched junction bases numbered 8, after V lost 6 bases and J lost 3 bases. The CDR3 protein is CASSPTREGYEQYF. The CDR3 region has the DNA TGTGCCAGCAGCCCGACGAGGGAGGGCTACGAGCAGTACTTC.

At least ten counts were recorded for this clonotype. The chain recombines TRBV20-1 with TRBJ2-5, with 11 bases that match TRBD2. This CDR3 comprises 16 residues. V shed 3 bases and J 0 bases; nucleotides not matched to a gene: 6. Germline lookup yields CDR1 DFQATT and CDR2 SNEGSKA (reference sequence). CDR3 in amino acids: CSASRTSGSDQETQYF. The CDR3 DNA reads TGCAGTGCTAGTAGAACTAGCGGGAGCGACCAAGAGACCCAGTACTTC.

This clonotype ranks as medium-sized. V gene TRBV7-9 combines with J gene TRBJ2-3, with TRBD2 matching over 11 bases. Germline CDR1 and CDR2: SEHNR and FQNEAQ (reference sequence). CDR3 length: 15 residues. After removal of 5 bases from V and 5 bases from J, the junction contained 6 bases not matched to a gene. The CDR3 region has the DNA TGTGCCAGCAGCCGTAGCGGGAGGGCCGAAGATACGCAGTATTTT. This gives the protein CASSRSGRAEDTQYF.